The subject of this entry is one TCR beta chain. Its antigen is currently unknown. This table comes from immunoSEQ multiplex PCR, and its TCRdb copy is limited to in-frame clones, with some not included. The table lists tens of thousands of clones, 90% to 95% of them singletons, with 2.5% to 3% in the top ten. This record comes from a study of T cells after posttransplantation cyclophosphamide. This CDR3 region has 16 residues. Germline CDR1 and CDR2: LGHNA and YNFKEQ. V lost 1 base and J lost 5, with 14 bases in between. General study findings and limits: Donor-recipient repertoire similarity was low at 1-2 months, rising over year one. Blood and skin or GI T cell repertoires showed limited TRB overlap.

Sequencing was done on a sample of PBMCs. The rearrangement links TRBV4-2 to TRBJ1-4; D gene unclear. This TCR was sampled from a woman aged 25 to 45 in good health and a related stem cell transplant donor. The CDR3 reads CASSQAFEGSNEKLFF. CDR3 nucleotide sequence: TGTGCCAGCAGCCAAGCATTTGAGGGATCAAATGAAAAACTGTTTTTT.